These T cell receptor beta chains were read from a single sample in a study of blood T cell repertoires in COVID-19. Generated by immunoSEQ multiplex PCR, the TCRdb table keeps only in-frame clones and is missing some. The data hold 150,000 or so clones, with 84% observed a single time. The sample was peripheral blood. These receptors were collected from a human donor in a cohort sampled during active COVID-19. Both conserved end residues are part of each CDR3. The D gene is left open where the match is weak. The listing skips clone size in some rows; elsewhere it reads once, few, many or a size class.

V gene,CDR3 length,J gene,clone size,D gene,CDR3 protein,CDR3 DNA
TRBV19,16,TRBJ1-1,NA,TRBD1,CASSLDRGSADTEAFF,TGTGCCAGTAGTTTGGACAGGGGCTCGGCGGACACTGAAGCTTTCTTT
TRBV5-1,15,TRBJ2-3,once,TRBD2,CASSLGTSFPDTQYF,TGCGCCAGCAGCTTGGGGACTAGCTTCCCAGATACGCAGTATTTT
TRBV4-2,18,TRBJ1-2,NA,TRBD1,CASSQDVRGQMSNYGYTF,TGTGCCAGCAGCCAAGATGTCAGGGGACAGATGTCTAACTATGGCTACACCTTC
TRBV10-1,15,TRBJ2-3,NA,TRBD1,CASSYRDRGGYTQYF,TGCGCCAGCAGCTACCGGGACAGGGGAGGATATACGCAGTATTTT
TRBV28,15,TRBJ1-6,NA,TRBD1,CASSPWDRVGSPLHF,TGTGCCAGCAGTCCCTGGGACAGGGTGGGTTCACCCCTCCACTTT
TRBV19,14,TRBJ1-5,NA,NA,CASGNREGNQPQHF,TGTGCCAGTGGTAACAGGGAGGGTAATCAGCCCCAGCATTTT
TRBV6-5,12,TRBJ1-2,NA,NA,CASNQGRSGYTF,TGTGCCAGCAACCAGGGAAGAAGCGGCTACACCTTC
TRBV5-4,14,TRBJ2-5,NA,NA,CASSSGGTEETQYF,TGTGCCAGCAGCTCGGGGGGGACAGAAGAGACCCAGTACTTC
TRBV7-2,16,TRBJ2-1,NA,TRBD1,CASSPAPGQGPNEQFF,TGTGCCAGCAGCCCTGCGCCGGGACAGGGGCCCAATGAGCAGTTCTTC
TRBV7-9,15,TRBJ1-2,NA,NA,CASSLAGVGNYGYTF,TGTGCCAGCAGCTTAGCAGGGGTCGGCAACTATGGCTACACCTTC
TRBV23-1,19,TRBJ2-1,NA,NA,CASSQSIQGNWFLHNEQFF,TGCGCCAGCAGTCAATCGATTCAGGGGAACTGGTTCCTCCACAATGAGCAGTTCTTC
TRBV7-9,12,TRBJ1-1,once,NA,CASSTTNTEAFF,TGTGCCAGCAGCACAACGAACACTGAAGCTTTCTTT
TRBV5-4,17,TRBJ2-2,NA,TRBD2,CASSQTLGTSGTGELFF,TGTGCCAGCAGCCAAACCCTCGGGACTAGCGGGACCGGGGAGCTGTTTTTT
TRBV9,15,TRBJ1-3,NA,NA,CASSAGMSSGNTIYF,TGTGCCAGCAGCGCAGGGATGAGCTCTGGAAACACCATATATTTT
TRBV7-3,17,TRBJ2-3,NA,NA,CASSLTGEGRRTDTQYF,TGTGCCAGCAGCTTAACGGGCGAGGGCCGGAGAACAGATACGCAGTATTTT
TRBV5-1,15,TRBJ2-2,NA,TRBD1,CASSTPGTGGGELFF,TGCGCCAGCAGCACACCCGGGACAGGGGGCGGGGAGCTGTTTTTT
TRBV4-1,17,TRBJ2-5,NA,TRBD2,CASSQDFIAGGRETQYF,TGCGCCAGCAGCCAAGATTTTATAGCGGGGGGGCGAGAGACCCAGTACTTC
TRBV5-5,14,TRBJ1-6,many,TRBD1,CASSLWDRNSPLHF,TGTGCCAGCAGCTTGTGGGACAGGAATTCACCCCTCCACTTT
TRBV5-4,17,TRBJ2-3,once,NA,CASSVGGGGLGTDTQYF,TGTGCCAGCAGCGTTGGGGGCGGGGGCCTAGGCACAGATACGCAGTATTTT
TRBV7-3,14,TRBJ1-2,NA,NA,CASSLTATGNGYTF,TGTGCCAGCAGCTTAACTGCCACAGGGAATGGCTACACCTTC
TRBV18,13,TRBJ1-2,NA,NA,CASSPMRDYGYTF,TGTGCCAGCTCACCAATGAGGGACTATGGCTACACCTTC
TRBV18,16,TRBJ1-5,NA,NA,CASSSIGTPNNQPQHF,TGTGCCAGCTCATCGATAGGGACACCCAACAATCAGCCCCAGCATTTT